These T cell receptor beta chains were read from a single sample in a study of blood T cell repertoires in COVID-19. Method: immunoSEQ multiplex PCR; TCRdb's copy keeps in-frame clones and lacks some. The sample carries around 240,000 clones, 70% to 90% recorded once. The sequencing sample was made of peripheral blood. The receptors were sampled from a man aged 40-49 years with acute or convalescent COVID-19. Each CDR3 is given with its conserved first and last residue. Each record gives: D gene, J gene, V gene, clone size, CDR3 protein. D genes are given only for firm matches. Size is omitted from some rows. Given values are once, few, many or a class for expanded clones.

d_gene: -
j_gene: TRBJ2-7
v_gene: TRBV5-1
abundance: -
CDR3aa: CASSALGGRSDEQYF

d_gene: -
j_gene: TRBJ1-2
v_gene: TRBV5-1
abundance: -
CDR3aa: CASSREDGYGYTF

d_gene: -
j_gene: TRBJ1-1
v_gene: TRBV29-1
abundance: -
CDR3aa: CSALKDLGTEAFF

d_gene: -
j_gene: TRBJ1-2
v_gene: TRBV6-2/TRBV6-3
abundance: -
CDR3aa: CASSYPGGGYTF

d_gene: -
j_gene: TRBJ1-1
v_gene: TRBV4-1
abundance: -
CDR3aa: CASSQILGGMNTEAFF

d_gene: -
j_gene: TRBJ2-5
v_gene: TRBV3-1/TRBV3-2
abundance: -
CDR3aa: CASSQAGSGETQYF

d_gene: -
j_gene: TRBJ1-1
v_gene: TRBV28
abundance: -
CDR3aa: CASRRITGSTEAFF

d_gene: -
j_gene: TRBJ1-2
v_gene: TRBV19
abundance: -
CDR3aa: CASSLEQGYGYTF

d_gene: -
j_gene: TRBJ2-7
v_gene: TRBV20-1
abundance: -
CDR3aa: CSASYQGFEQYF

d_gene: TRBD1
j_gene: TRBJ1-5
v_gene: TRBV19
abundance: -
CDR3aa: CASKDTGESQPQHF

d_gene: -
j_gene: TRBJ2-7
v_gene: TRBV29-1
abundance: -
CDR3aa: CSVVSPGAFNEQYF

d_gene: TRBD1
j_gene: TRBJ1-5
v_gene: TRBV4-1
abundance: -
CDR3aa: CASSQPDRGGQPQHF

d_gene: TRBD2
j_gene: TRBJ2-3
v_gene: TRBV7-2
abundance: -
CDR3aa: CASSLRTSGGFSDTQYF

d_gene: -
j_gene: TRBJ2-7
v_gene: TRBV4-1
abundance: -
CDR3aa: CASSQDRLASYEQYF

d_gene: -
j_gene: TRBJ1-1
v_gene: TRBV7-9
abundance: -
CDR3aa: CASSLSGYEAFF

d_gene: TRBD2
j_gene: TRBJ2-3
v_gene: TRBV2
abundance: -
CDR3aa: CASSSGLAGPPGQYF

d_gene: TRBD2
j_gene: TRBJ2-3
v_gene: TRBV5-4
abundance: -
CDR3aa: CASSWTSGGATSTDTQYF

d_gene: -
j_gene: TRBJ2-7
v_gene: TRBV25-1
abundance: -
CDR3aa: CARGDGRWSYEQYF

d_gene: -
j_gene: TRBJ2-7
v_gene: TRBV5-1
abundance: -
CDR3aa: CASSFDTPREKYF

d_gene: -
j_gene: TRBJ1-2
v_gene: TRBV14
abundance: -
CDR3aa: CASSQEQGPNYGYTF

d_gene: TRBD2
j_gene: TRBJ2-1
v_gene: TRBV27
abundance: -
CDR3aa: CASSFFPSGLAGGLYEQFF

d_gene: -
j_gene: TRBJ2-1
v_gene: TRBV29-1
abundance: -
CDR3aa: CSVTTLGEQFF

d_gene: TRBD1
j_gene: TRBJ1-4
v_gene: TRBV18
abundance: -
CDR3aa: CASSPRQTGEGEKLFF

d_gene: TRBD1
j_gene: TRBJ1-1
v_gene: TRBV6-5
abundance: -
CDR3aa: CASRGQAMNTEAFF

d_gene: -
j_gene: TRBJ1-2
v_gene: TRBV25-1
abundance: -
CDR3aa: CASSGARRVANYGYTF

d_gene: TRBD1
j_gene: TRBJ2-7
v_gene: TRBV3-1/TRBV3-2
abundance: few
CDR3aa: CASSQWNRGPEQYF

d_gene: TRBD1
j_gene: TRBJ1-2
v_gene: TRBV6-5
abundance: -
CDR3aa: CASSKLGGAWGYTF

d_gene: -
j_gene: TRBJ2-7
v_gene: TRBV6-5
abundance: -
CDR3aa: CASSRQFSYEQYF

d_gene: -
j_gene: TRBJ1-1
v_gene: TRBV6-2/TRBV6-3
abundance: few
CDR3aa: CASSITGIEAFF

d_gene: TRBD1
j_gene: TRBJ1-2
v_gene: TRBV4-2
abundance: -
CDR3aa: CASTATSSGTGYGYTF

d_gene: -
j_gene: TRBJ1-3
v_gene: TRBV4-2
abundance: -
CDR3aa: CASSQEAGASGNTIYF

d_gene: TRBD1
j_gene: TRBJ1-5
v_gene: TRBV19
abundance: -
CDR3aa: CASRGQSNQPQHF

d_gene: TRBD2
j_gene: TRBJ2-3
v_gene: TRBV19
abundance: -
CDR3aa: CASSATSGGATRTDTQYF

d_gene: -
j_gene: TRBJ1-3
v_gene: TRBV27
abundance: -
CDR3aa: CATDLDCPGNTIYF

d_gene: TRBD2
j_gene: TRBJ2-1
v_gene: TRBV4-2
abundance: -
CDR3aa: CASSPREASGGAINEQFF

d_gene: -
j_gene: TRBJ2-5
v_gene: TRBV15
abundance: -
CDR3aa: CATSMRTEETQYF

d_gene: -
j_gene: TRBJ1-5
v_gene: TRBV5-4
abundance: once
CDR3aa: CASSPGHEKNQPQHF

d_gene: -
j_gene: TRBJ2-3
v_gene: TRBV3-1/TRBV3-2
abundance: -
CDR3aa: CASSTGGYTDTQYF

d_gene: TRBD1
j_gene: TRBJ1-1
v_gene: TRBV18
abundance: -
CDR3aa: CASSRDRNTEAFF

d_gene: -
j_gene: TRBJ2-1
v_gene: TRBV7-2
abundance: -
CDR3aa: CASGSGVRYNEQFF

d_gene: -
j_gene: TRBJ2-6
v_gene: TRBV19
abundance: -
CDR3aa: CASSLTVNSGANVLTF

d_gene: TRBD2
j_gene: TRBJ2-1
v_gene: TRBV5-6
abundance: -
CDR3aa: CASSSLGLYNEQFF

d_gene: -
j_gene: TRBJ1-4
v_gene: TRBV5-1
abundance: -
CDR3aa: CASSPGFATNEKLFF

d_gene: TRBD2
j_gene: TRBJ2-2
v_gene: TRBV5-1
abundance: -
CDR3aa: CASSKTVLAGGITGELFF

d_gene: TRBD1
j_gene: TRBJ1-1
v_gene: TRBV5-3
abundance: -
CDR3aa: CARSGAGGIPLNTEAFF

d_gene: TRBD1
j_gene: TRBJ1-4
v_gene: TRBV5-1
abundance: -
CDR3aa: CASSLGTGGVANEKLFF

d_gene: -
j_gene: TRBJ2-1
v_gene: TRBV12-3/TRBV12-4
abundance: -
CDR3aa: CASSPSLYNEQFF